The entry that follows covers one TCR beta chain sequence. Its antigen remains unidentified. Clones were sequenced by immunoSEQ multiplex PCR, and TCRdb holds only the in-frame ones, with some missing. Here the sample spans around 320,000 clones, 85% being singletons. J gave up 4 bases and V 4 bases, and 9 bases lay outside the gene matches. Germline V gives CDR1 LNHDA, CDR2 SQIVND (reference sequence). CDR3 length equals 16 residues. The sample's treatment: 19 received Ad26.COV2.S at low or high dose, single or two shots; several received placebo; per-sample allocation not given. Sampling was done on day 63 after the first vaccine or placebo injection. Built on an Ad26 vector, the vaccine expressed Wuhan-strain SARS-CoV-2 spike. The record originates from a study of Ad26.COV2.S vaccination and SARS-CoV-2 variants. Study-wide points: Relative to placebo recipients, vaccine recipients exhibited elevated spike-specific TCR breadth.

The receptor was isolated from a person aged 18 to 65 who received the Ad26.COV2.S COVID-19 vaccine or a placebo. The material was peripheral blood, obtained in a trial of Ad26.COV2.S vaccine versus placebo. The V gene is TRBV19, the J gene TRBJ1-1, with TRBD1 identical over 10 bases. The CDR3 coding sequence is TGTGCCAGTAGTACCCGACAGGGGGCGCTTTTCACTGAAGCTTTCTTT. Its protein product is CASSTRQGALFTEAFF.